The clone carrying this TCR beta chain was found many times. Antigen unknown. This entry comes from a study of CD8 T cells in ankylosing spondylitis. Researchers built TCR beta libraries using quantitative 5'-RACE with molecular barcodes. Using its own MiXCR run on the 5' RACE reads, TCRdb lists one record per CDR3 protein. Among roughly 230,000 distinct CDR3 sequences, roughly 18% were seen once, and the ten largest hold 25% to 40%. Broader study findings: Significantly higher representation of disease-linked clones was reported for matched ankylosing spondylitis synovial fluid. Disease-linked clones proved CD8+ and comparatively uncommon in peripheral blood.

Sequences were obtained from blood, either unsorted or a sorted T cell fraction (not recorded which). This sequence was found in a male donor with ankylosing spondylitis or in good health (not recorded which).

In DNA form, the CDR3 reads TGCGCCAGCAGCGCGGCAGGGGACACAGATACGCAGTATTTT. This sequence encodes CASSAAGDTDTQYF. V usage is TRBV4-1 and J usage is TRBJ2-3, with a weak D call TRBD1 (6 bases). With 5 bases removed from V and 2 bases from J, the gap between germline ends came to 11 bases. The CDR3 is 14 residues long. From germline, CDR1 is MGHRA and CDR2 YSYEKL.